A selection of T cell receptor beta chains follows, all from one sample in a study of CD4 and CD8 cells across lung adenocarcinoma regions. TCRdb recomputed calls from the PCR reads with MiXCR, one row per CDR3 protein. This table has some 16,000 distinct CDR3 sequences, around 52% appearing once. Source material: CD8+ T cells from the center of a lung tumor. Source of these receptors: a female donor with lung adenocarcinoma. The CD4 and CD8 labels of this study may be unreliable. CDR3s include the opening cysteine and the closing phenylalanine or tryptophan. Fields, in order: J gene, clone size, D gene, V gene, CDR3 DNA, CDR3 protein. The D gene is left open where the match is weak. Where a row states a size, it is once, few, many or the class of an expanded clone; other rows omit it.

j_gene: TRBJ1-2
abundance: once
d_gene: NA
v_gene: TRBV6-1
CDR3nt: TGTGCCAGCAGTGAACTGGGAACTGACGCCATCTTT
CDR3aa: CASSELGTDAIF

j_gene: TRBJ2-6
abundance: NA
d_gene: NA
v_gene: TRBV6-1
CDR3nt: TGTGCCAGCAGTGATGGGGGCTCTGGGGCCAACGTCCTGACTTTC
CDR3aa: CASSDGGSGANVLTF

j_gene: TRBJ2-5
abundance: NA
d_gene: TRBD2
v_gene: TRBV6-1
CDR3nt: TGTGCCAGCAGTGCGGGACTAGGGGGGGCTGACCCAGATACCCAGTACTTC
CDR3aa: CASSAGLGGADPDTQYF

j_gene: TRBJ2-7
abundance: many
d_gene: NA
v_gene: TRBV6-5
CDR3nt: TGTGCCAGCAGTAACAGACAGGCCATGTCCTACGAGCAGTACTTC
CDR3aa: CASSNRQAMSYEQYF

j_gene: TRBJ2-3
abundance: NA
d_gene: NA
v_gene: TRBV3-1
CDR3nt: TGTGCCAGCACGGGGGCTTTAGGCACAGATACGCAGTATTTT
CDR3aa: CASTGALGTDTQYF

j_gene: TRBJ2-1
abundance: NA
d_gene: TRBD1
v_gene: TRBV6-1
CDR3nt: TGTGCGAGCCGAGGGGGCCGTGACCAAGAGACCCAGTTCTTC
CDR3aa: CASRGGRDQETQFF

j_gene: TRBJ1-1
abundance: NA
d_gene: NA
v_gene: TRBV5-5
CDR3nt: TGTGCCAGCAGCCAACAGGTAAACACTGAAGCTTTCTTT
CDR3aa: CASSQQVNTEAFF

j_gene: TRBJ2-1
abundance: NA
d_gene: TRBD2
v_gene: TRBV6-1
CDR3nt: TGTGCCAGCAGCCTTAAGCGGGGGCCACACAATGAGCAGTTCTTC
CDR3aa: CASSLKRGPHNEQFF

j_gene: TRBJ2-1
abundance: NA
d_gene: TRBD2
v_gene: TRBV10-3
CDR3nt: TGTGCCATCAAAACCGCGGCGGGAGGGCCGAATGAGCAGTTCTTC
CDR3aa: CAIKTAAGGPNEQFF

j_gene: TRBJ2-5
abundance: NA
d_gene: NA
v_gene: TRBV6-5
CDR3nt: TGTGCCAGCAGTTACTCGAGGGGGATTGAGACCCAGTACTTC
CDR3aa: CASSYSRGIETQYF

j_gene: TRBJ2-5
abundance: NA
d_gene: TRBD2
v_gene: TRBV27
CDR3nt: TGTGCGGGGAAGGGGAGCGGGGGCCCAGAGACCCAGTACTTC
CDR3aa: CAGKGSGGPETQYF

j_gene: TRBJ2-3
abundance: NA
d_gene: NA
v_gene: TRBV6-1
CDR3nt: TGTGCCGGCAGGGGGGGGGGGCGCACAGATACGCAGTACTTT
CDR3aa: CAGRGGGRTDTQYF

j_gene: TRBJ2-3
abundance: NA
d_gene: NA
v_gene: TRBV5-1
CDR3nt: TGCGGCAGCAGCTCGGTGCGAACCACAGATACGCAGTACTTT
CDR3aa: CGSSSVRTTDTQYF

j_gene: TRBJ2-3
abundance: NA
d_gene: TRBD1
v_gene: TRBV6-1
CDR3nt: TGTGCCAGCGGCCCGGGGACAGGAGCCAAAAACATGCAGTATTTT
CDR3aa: CASGPGTGAKNMQYF

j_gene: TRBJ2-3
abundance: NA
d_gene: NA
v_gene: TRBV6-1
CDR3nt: TGTGCCAGCGGTGAGGGGGTGGGGGCCACAGACACGCAGTATTTT
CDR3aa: CASGEGVGATDTQYF

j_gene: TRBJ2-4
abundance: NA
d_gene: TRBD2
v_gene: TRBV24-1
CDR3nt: TGTGCCACCAGTGATCGGGCTAGCGGGTTTCAGTACTTC
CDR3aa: CATSDRASGFQYF

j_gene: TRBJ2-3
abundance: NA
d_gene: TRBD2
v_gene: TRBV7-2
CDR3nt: TGTGCCAGCAGCGTCTCGGGGGGGGGAGCCCAAGATACGCAGTATTTT
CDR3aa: CASSVSGGGAQDTQYF

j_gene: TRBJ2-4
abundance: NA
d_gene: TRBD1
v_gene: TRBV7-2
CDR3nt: TGTGCCAGCAGCTTCCGGGACAGACAGGGAGTAGGCAAAAACATTCAGTACTTC
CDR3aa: CASSFRDRQGVGKNIQYF

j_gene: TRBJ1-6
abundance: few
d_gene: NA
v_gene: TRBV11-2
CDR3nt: TGTGCCAGCCGCAGGGTCCGCTCACCCCTCCACTTT
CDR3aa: CASRRVRSPLHF